These 26 T cell receptor beta chains came from one sample sequenced in a study of cytomegalovirus exposure and HLA in healthy donors. It was with 60 Vbeta and 13 Jbeta primers that the PCR ran. Repertoires were generated with immunoSEQ multiplex PCR, while TCRdb's copy carries only in-frame clones and drops some. This table has fewer than 200,000 clones, approximately 70% appearing once. The specimen was PBMCs. These receptors were taken from a man aged 40-50 years in good health and CMV-seropositive.

In this sample, this clone turned up once. V gene TRBV7-2 combines with J gene TRBJ1-2; unclear D gene. From germline, CDR1 is SGHTA and CDR2 FQGNSA. V was clipped by 7 bases and J by 7 bases, with 19 bases between them. This CDR3 comprises 14 residues. The DNA for the CDR3 is TGTGCCAGCACCTCCAATCGGGGAATGGGTGGCTACACCTTC. Its protein product is CASTSNRGMGGYTF.

J is TRBJ2-1 and V is TRBV7-9, with 9 positions matching TRBD2. This CDR3 is 16 amino acids long. Per the germline V gene, CDR1 is SEHNR and CDR2 is FQNEAQ (reference sequence). Trimming cost V 1 base and J 8 bases; bases outside gene matches: 9. The CDR3 sequence: CASSLEGIAGAHEQFF. CDR3 coding DNA: TGTGCCAGCAGCTTAGAGGGAATAGCGGGGGCGCATGAGCAGTTCTTC. The whole variable domain, filled in from reference TRBV7-9 and TRBJ2-1, reads DTGVSQNPRHKITKRGQNVTFRCDPISEHNRLYWYRQTLGQGPEFLTYFQNEAQLEKSRLLSDRFSAERPKGSFSTLEIQRTEQGDSAMYLCASSLEGIAGAHEQFFGPGTRLTVL.

This clone appeared a single time. The junction departs from the called germline gene at one end, perhaps through a read error. CDR3 coding DNA: TGTGCTAGCAGCTCGGGACAGGGTCGGAGGGAGACCCAGTACTTC. Its protein product is CASSSGQGRRETQYF. V usage is TRBV7-7 and J usage is TRBJ2-5; 9 positions match TRBD1. Germline lookup yields CDR1 SSHAT and CDR2 FNYEAQ (reference sequence). The CDR3 has 15 amino acids. Complete variable domain (other parts from reference TRBV7-7 and TRBJ2-5): GAGVSQSPRYKVTKRGQDVTLRCDPISSHATLYWYQQALGQGPEFLTYFNYEAQPDKSGLPSDRFSAERPEGSISTLTIQRTEQRDSAMYRCASSSGQGRRETQYFGPGTRLLVL.

This clone showed up just a few times. The chain recombines TRBV6-6 with TRBJ2-7; 11 nucleotides match TRBD2. With 4 bases clipped from V and 6 bases from J, the junction kept 8 bases outside the gene matches. Looked up from germline, CDR1 is MNHNY and CDR2 is SVGAGI (reference sequence). The CDR3 is made up of 15 amino acids. The DNA for the CDR3 is TGTGCCAGCAGTTCTAGCGGGGGGCCCCTTAGCGAGCAGTACTTC. Its translation: CASSSSGGPLSEQYF.

V usage is TRBV7-9 and J usage is TRBJ1-6; 12 positions agree with TRBD1. CDR1 SEHNR and CDR2 FQNEAQ come from the germline V gene (reference sequence). The CDR3 contains 17 residues. V shed 6 bases, J shed 7 bases, and the junction held 10 bases outside the gene matches. The CDR3 nucleotides read TGTGCCAGCAGTCTCGGACCGGGACAGGGGGCAAATTCACCCCTCCACTTT. It specifies CASSLGPGQGANSPLHF.

This chain uses TRBV21-1 with TRBJ2-7; the table's D call of TRBD2 was not tested on the DNA. TRBV21-1 is labeled a pseudogene. The length of the CDR3 is 16 residues. The CDR3 DNA reads as TGTGCCAGCAGCAGCCGACTAGCTCCGACTTCCTACGAGCAGTACTTC. Residues: CASSSRLAPTSYEQYF.

This clone was counted only a few times. Relative to the germline gene, one junction end is altered; a read error may explain this. The rearrangement links TRBV6-1 to TRBJ2-7; a possible D gene is TRBD1 (5 bases). There are 11 residues in the CDR3. Germline lookup yields CDR1 MNHNS and CDR2 SASEGT. Here the CDR3 DNA reads TGTGCCAGCAGTGAAAGTGGGGCCCAGGGCTTC. Amino acids: CASSESGAQGF.

The rearrangement links TRBV18 to TRBJ2-3; 9 bases are shared with TRBD2. The CDR3 is 17 residues long. J gave up 4 bases and V 1 base, and 9 bases lay outside the gene matches. CDR1 is KGHSH and CDR2 is LQKENI in the germline V gene. The CDR3 DNA follows: TGTGCCAGCTCACCACTATGGGCTAGCGGGGATGCAGATACGCAGTATTTT. Translating gives CASSPLWASGDADTQYF. The complete variable domain, with remaining parts taken from reference TRBV18 and TRBJ2-3, reads NAGVMQNPRHLVRRRGQEARLRCSPMKGHSHVYWYRQLPEEGLKFMVYLQKENIIDESGMPKERFSAEFPKEGPSILRIQQVVRGDSAAYFCASSPLWASGDADTQYFGPGTRLTVL.

The chain employs TRBV7-9 and TRBJ2-1; D perhaps matches TRBD1 (6 bases). The CDR3 runs 15 residues. From germline, CDR1 is SEHNR and CDR2 FQNEAQ (reference sequence). V lost 0 bases and J 8 bases, leaving 14 bases between the germline ends. This chain's CDR3 is CASSLAGQGFDEQFF. The CDR3 bases are TGTGCCAGCAGCTTAGCGGGCCAGGGGTTCGATGAGCAGTTCTTC.

The chain carries TRBV5-1 and TRBJ2-7; 8 bases match TRBD1. Unmatched junction bases numbered 7, after V lost 2 bases and J lost 0 bases. The CDR3 runs to 16 residues. The germline V gene has CDR1 SGHRS and CDR2 YFSETQ. The CDR3 reads CASSFSRDRSSYEQYF. The CDR3 nucleotides read TGCGCCAGCAGCTTTTCCCGGGACAGGAGCTCCTACGAGCAGTACTTC.

This clone showed up just a few times. This chain joins TRBV5-1 and TRBJ2-4; TRBD1 aligns across 10 bases. From germline, CDR1 is SGHRS and CDR2 YFSETQ. Losses at the gene ends were 6 bases for V and 6 bases for J; bases not matched to a gene: 9. The CDR3 loop spans 15 amino acids. The CDR3 is CASTRGQGTRNIQYF. In nucleotides, the CDR3 is TGCGCCAGCACGAGGGGACAGGGGACGAGAAACATTCAGTACTTC.

In regard to this clone: The junction departs from the called germline gene at one end, perhaps through a read error. Other DNA sequences in this specimen translate into the identical CDR3. The chain combines TRBV9 with TRBJ1-6, with TRBD1 identical over 7 bases. CDR3 size: 16 residues. Germline-derived CDR1 and CDR2 are SGDLS and YYNGEE. CDR3 residues: CASSVGETGRNSPLHF. For the CDR3, the DNA is TGTGCCAGCAGCGTAGGGGAGACAGGGAGGAATTCACCCCTCCACTTC.

The V and J genes are TRBV19 and TRBJ2-2, with 12 bases fitting TRBD2. Losses at the gene ends were 2 bases for V and 6 bases for J; bases not matched to a gene: 1. Germline V lookup: CDR1 LNHDA, CDR2 SQIVND (reference sequence). This CDR3 spans 15 amino acids. The DNA for the CDR3 is TGTGCCAGTAGTATATCTAGCGGGGGGGCCGGGGAGCTGTTTTTT. The encoded protein is CASSISSGGAGELFF.

This clone was seen a single time. V gene TRBV13 combines with J gene TRBJ1-2; D is possibly TRBD1 (5 bases). CDR1 PRHDT and CDR2 FYEKMQ come from the germline V gene (reference sequence). V gave up 6 bases and J gave up 4 bases, with 15 bases separating them. The CDR3 loop spans 14 amino acids. CDR3 protein: CASRLPTGPYGYTF. The CDR3 DNA follows: TGTGCCAGCAGGCTCCCCACAGGACCCTATGGCTACACCTTC.

This sequence joins TRBV7-2 and TRBJ1-5, with TRBD1 matching 7 bases. The trim removed 0 bases at V and 4 bases at J, leaving 0 bases unmatched. The CDR3 totals 14 residues. Germline CDR1 and CDR2: SGHTA and FQGNSA. The CDR3 DNA follows: TGTGCCAGCAGCTTAGCGACAGGGAATCAGCCCCAGCATTTT. Amino acids: CASSLATGNQPQHF. The entire variable domain, with the rest obtained from reference TRBV7-2 and TRBJ1-5, is as follows: GAGVSQSPSNKVTEKGKDVELRCDPISGHTALYWYRQSLGQGLEFLIYFQGNSAPDKSGLPSDRFSAERTGGSVSTLTIQRTQQEDSAVYLCASSLATGNQPQHFGDGTRLSIL.

The rearrangement joins TRBV6-5 to TRBJ1-1; 7 bases align to TRBD1. V lost 5 bases to trimming and J lost 4 bases; unmatched junction nucleotides: 10. This CDR3 is 15 amino acids long. Per the germline V gene, CDR1 is MNHEY and CDR2 is SVGAGI. The CDR3 DNA reads TGTGCCAGCAGTCCCCGACAGGGAAGGGTCACTGAAGCTTTCTTT. Its protein product is CASSPRQGRVTEAFF.

This sequence joins TRBV19 and TRBJ2-1; 9 bases are shared with TRBD2. CDR1 is LNHDA, CDR2 SQIVND, per germline (reference sequence). The CDR3 spans 14 residues. Germline trimming cut 7 bases from V and 9 bases from J; bases unmatched to any gene: 10. CDR3: CASNSVAGAGEQFF. DNA of the CDR3: TGTGCCAGTAATTCAGTAGCGGGGGCCGGTGAGCAGTTCTTC. The full variable domain, its missing parts supplied by reference TRBV19 and TRBJ2-1, is DGGITQSPKYLFRKEGQNVTLSCEQNLNHDAMYWYRQDPGQGLRLIYYSQIVNDFQKGDIAEGYSVSREKKESFPLTVTSAQKNPTAFYLCASNSVAGAGEQFFGPGTRLTVL.

This clone was seen more than once but under ten times. The chain couples TRBV5-1 to TRBJ2-7, with D uncertain. V shed 3 bases and J shed 4 bases, with 11 bases lying between them. CDR3 length: 13 amino acids. Germline V gives CDR1 SGHRS, CDR2 YFSETQ. The CDR3 sequence: CASSSRVGYEQYF. The CDR3 DNA reads TGCGCCAGCAGCTCCCGAGTCGGTTACGAGCAGTACTTC. Supplemented by reference TRBV5-1 and TRBJ2-7, the full variable domain reads KAGVTQTPRYLIKTRGQQVTLSCSPISGHRSVSWYQQTPGQGLQFLFEYFSETQRNKGNFPGRFSGRQFSNSRSEMNVSTLELGDSALYLCASSSRVGYEQYFGPGTRLTVT.

This clone has a handful of counts. The V gene is TRBV25-1, the J gene TRBJ1-2; D unclear. V lost 8 bases to trimming and J lost 6 bases, with 10 bases between them. CDR1 and CDR2 from the germline V gene are MGHDK and SYGVNS. CDR3 length: 11 amino acids. As DNA, the CDR3 is TGTGCCAGCGGTCACGGGGATGGCTACACCTTC. It yields the protein CASGHGDGYTF.

The V call is TRBV29-1, the J call TRBJ2-1; 10 nucleotides align to TRBD1. This CDR3 spans 13 amino acids. CDR1 is SQVTM and CDR2 is ANQGSEA in the germline V gene. Unmatched junction bases numbered 7, after V lost 6 bases and J lost 8 bases. In DNA, the CDR3 is TGCAGCGTCCCCCCGACAGGGGGCGATGAGCAGTTCTTC. Translated, it gives CSVPPTGGDEQFF.

This clone was seen only once. The J gene is TRBJ2-3, the V gene TRBV5-1, with D possibly TRBD2 on 6 matching bases. CDR1 SGHRS and CDR2 YFSETQ come from the germline V gene. The V end lost 0 bases, the J end lost 0 bases, and 20 bases lay between the germline ends. The CDR3 is 19 amino acids. CDR3 nucleotides: TGCGCCAGCAGCTTGGCCGGCGGTCCGGCGGGGCTTAGCACAGATACGCAGTATTTT. It specifies CASSLAGGPAGLSTDTQYF. Complete variable domain (other parts from reference TRBV5-1 and TRBJ2-3): KAGVTQTPRYLIKTRGQQVTLSCSPISGHRSVSWYQQTPGQGLQFLFEYFSETQRNKGNFPGRFSGRQFSNSRSEMNVSTLELGDSALYLCASSLAGGPAGLSTDTQYFGPGTRLTVL.

The V gene is TRBV6-5, the J gene TRBJ2-3; 9 bases align to TRBD1. The CDR3 spans 14 residues. Germline values: CDR1 MNHEY, CDR2 SVGAGI. V was clipped by 3 bases and J by 5 bases; unmatched bases: 3. The CDR3 spells CASSYGQGIDTQYF. The CDR3 bases are TGTGCCAGCAGTTATGGACAGGGGATAGATACGCAGTATTTT.

The V call is TRBV5-8, the J call TRBJ2-5; 12 bases are shared with TRBD2. The CDR3 length is 16 residues. The V segment lost 4 bases and the J segment 1 base; nucleotides outside the gene matches: 5. In germline, CDR1 is SGHTS, CDR2 YDEGEE. The CDR3 coding sequence is TGTGCCAGCAGCCCCGGACTAGCGGGGTTCCAAGAGACCCAGTACTTC. Translation: CASSPGLAGFQETQYF.

This rearrangement joins TRBV9 to TRBJ2-3, with 8 bases that match TRBD2. This CDR3 region has 16 residues. Germline V gives CDR1 SGDLS, CDR2 YYNGEE. Germline trimming cut 0 bases from V and 5 bases from J; bases unmatched to any gene: 8. CDR3 DNA: TGTGCCAGCAGCGTAGAGGTAGCGGGGTTGCAAGATACGCAGTATTTT. Its protein is CASSVEVAGLQDTQYF.

This clone was seen just once. The chain has TRBV29-1 and TRBJ2-2; 9 nucleotides align to TRBD1. Losses at the gene ends were 6 bases for V and 6 bases for J; bases not matched to a gene: 14. The CDR3 runs 16 residues. The germline V gene encodes CDR1 SQVTM and CDR2 ANQGSEA. The CDR3 loop reads CSVMPGGQGGPGELFF. CDR3 sequence (DNA): TGCAGCGTCATGCCCGGGGGACAGGGCGGACCCGGGGAGCTGTTTTTT.

The chain has TRBV19 and TRBJ2-2; D unclear. The V gene lost 5 bases and the J gene lost 2 bases, with 12 bases spanning the gap. CDR3 size: 15 residues. Germline CDR1 is LNHDA and CDR2 is SQIVND (reference sequence). In nucleotides, the CDR3 is TGTGCCAGTAGTCGGTCGTTGCACAACACCGGGGAGCTGTTTTTT. This sequence encodes CASSRSLHNTGELFF.